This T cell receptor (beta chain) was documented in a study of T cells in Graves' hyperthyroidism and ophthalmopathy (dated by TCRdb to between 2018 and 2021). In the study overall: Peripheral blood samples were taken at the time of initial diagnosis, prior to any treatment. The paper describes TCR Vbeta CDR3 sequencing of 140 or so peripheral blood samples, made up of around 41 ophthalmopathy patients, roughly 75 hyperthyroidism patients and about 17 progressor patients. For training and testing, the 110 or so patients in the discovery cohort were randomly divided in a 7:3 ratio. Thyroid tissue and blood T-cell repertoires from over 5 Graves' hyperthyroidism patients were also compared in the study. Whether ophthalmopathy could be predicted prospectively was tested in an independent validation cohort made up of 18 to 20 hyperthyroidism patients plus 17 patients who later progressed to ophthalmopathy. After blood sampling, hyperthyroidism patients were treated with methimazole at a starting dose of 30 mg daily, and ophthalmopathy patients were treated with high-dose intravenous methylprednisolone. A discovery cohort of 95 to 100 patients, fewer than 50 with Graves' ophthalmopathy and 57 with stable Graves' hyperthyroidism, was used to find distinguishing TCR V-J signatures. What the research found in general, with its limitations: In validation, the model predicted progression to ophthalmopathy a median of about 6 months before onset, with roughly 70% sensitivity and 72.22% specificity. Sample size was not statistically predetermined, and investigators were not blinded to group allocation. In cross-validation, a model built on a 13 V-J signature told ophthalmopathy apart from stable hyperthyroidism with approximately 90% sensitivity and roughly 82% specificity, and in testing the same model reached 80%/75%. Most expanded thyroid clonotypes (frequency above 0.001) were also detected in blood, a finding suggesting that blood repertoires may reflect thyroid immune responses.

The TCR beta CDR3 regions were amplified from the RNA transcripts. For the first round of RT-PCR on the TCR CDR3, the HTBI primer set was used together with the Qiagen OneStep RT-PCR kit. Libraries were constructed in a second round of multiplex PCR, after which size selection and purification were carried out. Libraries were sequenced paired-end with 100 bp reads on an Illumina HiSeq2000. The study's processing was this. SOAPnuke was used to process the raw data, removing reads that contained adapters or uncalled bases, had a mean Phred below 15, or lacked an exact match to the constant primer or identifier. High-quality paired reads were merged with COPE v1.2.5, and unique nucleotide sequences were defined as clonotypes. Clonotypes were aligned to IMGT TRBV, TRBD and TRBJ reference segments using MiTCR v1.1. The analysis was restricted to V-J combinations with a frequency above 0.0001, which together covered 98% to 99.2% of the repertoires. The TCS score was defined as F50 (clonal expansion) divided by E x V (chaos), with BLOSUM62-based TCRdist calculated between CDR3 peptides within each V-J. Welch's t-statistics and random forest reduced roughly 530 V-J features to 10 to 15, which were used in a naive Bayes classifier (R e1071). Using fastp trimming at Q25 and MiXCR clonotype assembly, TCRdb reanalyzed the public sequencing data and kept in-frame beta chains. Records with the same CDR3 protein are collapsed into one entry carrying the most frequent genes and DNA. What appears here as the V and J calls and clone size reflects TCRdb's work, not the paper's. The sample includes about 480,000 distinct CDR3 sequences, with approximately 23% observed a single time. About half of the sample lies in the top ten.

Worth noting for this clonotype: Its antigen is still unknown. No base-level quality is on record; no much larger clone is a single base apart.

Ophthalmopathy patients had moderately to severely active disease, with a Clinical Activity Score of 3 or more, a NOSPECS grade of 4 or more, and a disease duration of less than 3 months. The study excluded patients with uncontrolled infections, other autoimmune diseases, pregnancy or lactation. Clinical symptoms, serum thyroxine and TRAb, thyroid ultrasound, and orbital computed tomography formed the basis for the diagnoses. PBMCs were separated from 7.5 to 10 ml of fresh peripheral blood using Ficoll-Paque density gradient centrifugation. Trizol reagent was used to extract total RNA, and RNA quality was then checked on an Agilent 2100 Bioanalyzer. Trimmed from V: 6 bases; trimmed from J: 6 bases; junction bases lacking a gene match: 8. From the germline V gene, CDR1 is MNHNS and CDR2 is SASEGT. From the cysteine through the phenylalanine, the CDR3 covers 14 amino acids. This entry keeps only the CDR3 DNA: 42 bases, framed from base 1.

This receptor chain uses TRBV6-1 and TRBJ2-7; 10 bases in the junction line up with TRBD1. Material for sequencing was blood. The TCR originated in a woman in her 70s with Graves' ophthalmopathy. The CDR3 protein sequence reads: CASRSGQGTGEQYF. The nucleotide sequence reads TGTGCCAGCAGGTCGGGACAGGGGACGGGCGAGCAGTACTTC.